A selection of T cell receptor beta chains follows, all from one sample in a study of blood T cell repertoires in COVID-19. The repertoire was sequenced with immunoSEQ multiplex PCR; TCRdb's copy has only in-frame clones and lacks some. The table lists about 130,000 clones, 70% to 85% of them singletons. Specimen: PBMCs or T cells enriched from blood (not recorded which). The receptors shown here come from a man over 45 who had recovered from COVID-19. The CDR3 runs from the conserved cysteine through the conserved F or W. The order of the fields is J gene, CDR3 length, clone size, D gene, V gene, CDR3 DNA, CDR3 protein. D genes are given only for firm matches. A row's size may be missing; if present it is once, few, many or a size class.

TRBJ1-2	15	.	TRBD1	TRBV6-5	TGTGCCAGCAGCGACCCTGGGACAGGGAACTATGGCTACACCTTC	CASSDPGTGNYGYTF
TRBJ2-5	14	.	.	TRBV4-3	TGCGCCAGCAGCCTTAGGGGGGGACCAGAGACCCAGTACTTC	CASSLRGGPETQYF
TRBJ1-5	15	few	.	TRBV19	TGTGCCAGTAGTATTTTTGGCCATGGCAATCAGCCCCAGCATTTT	CASSIFGHGNQPQHF
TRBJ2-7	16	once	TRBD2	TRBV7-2	TGTGCCAGCAGCCCCGGGCTAGCGGGACTCTCCTACGAGCAGTACTTC	CASSPGLAGLSYEQYF
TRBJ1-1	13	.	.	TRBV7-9	TGTGCCAGCATCCCAAATCGGGATCCGGGAGCTTTCTTT	CASIPNRDPGAFF
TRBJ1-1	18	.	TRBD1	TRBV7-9	TGTGCCAGCAGCTTAGTGGGGGGTCAATACAGGGGTGGCACTGAAGCTTTCTTT	CASSLVGGQYRGGTEAFF
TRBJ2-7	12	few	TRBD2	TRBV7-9	TGTGCCAGTCGCGGGGGGGCCTACGAGCAGTACTTC	CASRGGAYEQYF
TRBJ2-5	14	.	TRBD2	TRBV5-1	TGCGCCAGCAGCTTGGAGAGGGGAGGGGAGACCCAGTACTTC	CASSLERGGETQYF
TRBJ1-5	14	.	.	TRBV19	TGTGCCAGTAAAGGAGACAGTTTTAATCAGCCCCAGCATTTT	CASKGDSFNQPQHF
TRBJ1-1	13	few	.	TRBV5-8	TGTGCCAGCAACAGGGAGCGTGGCACTGAAGCTTTCTTT	CASNRERGTEAFF
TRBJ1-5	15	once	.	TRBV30	TGTGCCTGGAGCCCAGCGGGCCCTAGCAATCAGCCCCAGCATTTT	CAWSPAGPSNQPQHF
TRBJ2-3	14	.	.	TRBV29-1	TGCAGCGCGCTCCTGGGGGGGCCCGGAGATACGCAGTATTTT	CSALLGGPGDTQYF
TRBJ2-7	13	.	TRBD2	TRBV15	TGTGCCACCAGCTACGGGACTAGCGGGGGGCAGTACTTC	CATSYGTSGGQYF
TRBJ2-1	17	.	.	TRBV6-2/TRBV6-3	TGTGCCAGCAGTTCTTACCTTACCCAGGGTAGCTACAATGAGCAGTTCTTC	CASSSYLTQGSYNEQFF
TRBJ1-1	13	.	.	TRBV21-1	TGTGCCAGCAGCCACAGGGGGGGCACTGAAGCTTTCTTT	CASSHRGGTEAFF
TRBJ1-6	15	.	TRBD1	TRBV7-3	TGTGCCAGCAGCTCCGGGACAGCCGAATATTCACCCCTCCACTTT	CASSSGTAEYSPLHF
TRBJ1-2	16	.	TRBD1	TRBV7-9	TGTGCCAGCAGCTTAGGACAGGGGATAGAGGGCTATGGCTACACCTTC	CASSLGQGIEGYGYTF
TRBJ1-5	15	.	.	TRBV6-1	TGTGCCAGCAGTGAAGCTTCAGGGGCCCAAGGGCCCCAGCATTTT	CASSEASGAQGPQHF
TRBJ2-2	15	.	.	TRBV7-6	TGTGCCAGCAGCTTAGTCGTCGGGGGCACCGGGGAGCTGTTTTTT	CASSLVVGGTGELFF
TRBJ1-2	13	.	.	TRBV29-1	TGCAGCACCGCCGATCTATCCCTCGGGGGCTACACCTTC	CSTADLSLGGYTF
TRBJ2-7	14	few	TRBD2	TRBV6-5	TGTGCCAGCAGGCCCAGCGGGGGAGCCTACGAGCAGTACTTC	CASRPSGGAYEQYF
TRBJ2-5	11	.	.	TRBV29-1	TGCAGCGTTGAAGTCGGAGAGACCCAGTACTTC	CSVEVGETQYF
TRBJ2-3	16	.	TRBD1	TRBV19	TGTGCCAGTAGTCTAGGGACAGGGACTAGCACAGATACGCAGTATTTT	CASSLGTGTSTDTQYF
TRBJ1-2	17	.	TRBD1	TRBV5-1	TGCGCCAGCAGCCCAGGGAATACAGGGGGCGCAGACTATGGCTACACCTTC	CASSPGNTGGADYGYTF
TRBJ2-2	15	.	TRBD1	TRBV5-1	TGCGCCAGCAGTTCTCGACAGGGGGCGACCGGGGAGCTGTTTTTT	CASSSRQGATGELFF
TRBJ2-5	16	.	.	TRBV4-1	TGCGCCAGCAGCCAAGAGGGTAGTACAGGAGCAGAGACCCAGTACTTC	CASSQEGSTGAETQYF
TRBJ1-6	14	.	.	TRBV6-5	TGTGCCAGCAGTAAGCCCTCTCAGGGTACGCCCCTCCACTTT	CASSKPSQGTPLHF
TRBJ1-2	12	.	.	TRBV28	TGTGCCAGCAGTATAAGCAGGGATGGCTACACCTTC	CASSISRDGYTF
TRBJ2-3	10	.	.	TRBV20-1	TGCAGTGCTCGTACAGATACGCAGTATTTT	CSARTDTQYF
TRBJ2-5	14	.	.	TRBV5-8	TGTGCCAGCTCGGGGACAAAAACAGGGGAGACCCAGTACTTC	CASSGTKTGETQYF
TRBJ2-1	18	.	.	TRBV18	TGTGCCAGCTCACGCAGGGAACCAAGTTCGGGCAACAACAATGAGCAGTTCTTC	CASSRREPSSGNNNEQFF
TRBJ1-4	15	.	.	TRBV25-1	TGTGCCAGCAGTGAATTCCGGGACATCTATGAAAAACTGTTTTTT	CASSEFRDIYEKLFF
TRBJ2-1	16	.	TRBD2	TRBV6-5	TGTGCCAGCAGTTACACAAGGGGACTAGCGGGGAATGAGCAGTTCTTC	CASSYTRGLAGNEQFF
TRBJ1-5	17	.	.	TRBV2	TGTGCCAGCAGTGAGAGGTTAGGCGGGGGTGGCAATCAGCCCCAGCATTTT	CASSERLGGGGNQPQHF
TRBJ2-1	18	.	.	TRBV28	TGTGCCAGCAGTTTATACTCCGGGACATCCTCCTCCTACAATGAGCAGTTCTTC	CASSLYSGTSSSYNEQFF
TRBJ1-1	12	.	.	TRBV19	TGTGCCAGTAGGGACAGAAACACTGAAGCTTTCTTT	CASRDRNTEAFF
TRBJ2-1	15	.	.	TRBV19	TGTGCCAGTAGTATCGGTACTGTGCCAAGCAATGAGCAGTTCTTC	CASSIGTVPSNEQFF
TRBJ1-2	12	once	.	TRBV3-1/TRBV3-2	TGTGCCAGCAGCCAAGGAGAGGGCGGCTACACCTTC	CASSQGEGGYTF